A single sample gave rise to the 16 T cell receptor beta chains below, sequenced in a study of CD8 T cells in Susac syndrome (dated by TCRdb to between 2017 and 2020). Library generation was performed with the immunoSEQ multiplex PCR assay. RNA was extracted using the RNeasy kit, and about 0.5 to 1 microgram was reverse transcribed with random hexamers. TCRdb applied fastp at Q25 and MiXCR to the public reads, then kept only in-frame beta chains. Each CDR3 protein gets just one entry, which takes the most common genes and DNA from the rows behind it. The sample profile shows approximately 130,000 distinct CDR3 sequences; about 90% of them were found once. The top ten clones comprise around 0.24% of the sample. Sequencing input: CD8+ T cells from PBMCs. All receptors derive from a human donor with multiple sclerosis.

The CDR3 DNA sequence: TGTGCCAGCAGCATCGCCGGGACCCTCGGCGAGCAGTACTTC. This encodes CASSIAGTLGEQYF. The rearrangement uses TRBV11-2 and TRBJ2-7; D possibly matches TRBD1 or TRBD2 (5 bases each). In germline, CDR1 is SGHAT, CDR2 FQNNGV. The CDR3 is 14 amino acids. The V gene lost 5 bases and the J gene lost 6 bases, with 17 bases spanning the gap.

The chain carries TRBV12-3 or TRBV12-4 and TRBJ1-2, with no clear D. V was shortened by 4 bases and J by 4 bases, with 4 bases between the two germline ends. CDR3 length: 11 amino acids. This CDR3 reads CASSSPYGYTF. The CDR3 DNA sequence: TGTGCCAGCAGTTCTCCCTATGGCTACACCTTC.

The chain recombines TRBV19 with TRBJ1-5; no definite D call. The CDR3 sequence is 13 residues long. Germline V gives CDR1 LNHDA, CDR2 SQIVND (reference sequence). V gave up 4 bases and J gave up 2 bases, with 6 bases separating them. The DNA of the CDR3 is TGTGCCAGTAGTAATACCGGCAATCAGCCCCAGCATTTT. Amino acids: CASSNTGNQPQHF.

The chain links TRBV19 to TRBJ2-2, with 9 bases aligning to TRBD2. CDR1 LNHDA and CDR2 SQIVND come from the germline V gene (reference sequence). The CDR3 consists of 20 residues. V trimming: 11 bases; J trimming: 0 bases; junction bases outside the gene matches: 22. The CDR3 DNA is TGTGCCTTCAAGGGCTTTCGTGTGACTAGCGGAATAGCGAACACCGGGGAGCTGTTTTTT. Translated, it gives CAFKGFRVTSGIANTGELFF.

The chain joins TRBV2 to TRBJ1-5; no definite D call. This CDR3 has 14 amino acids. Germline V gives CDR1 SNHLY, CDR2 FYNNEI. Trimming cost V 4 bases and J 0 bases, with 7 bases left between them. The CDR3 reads CASSVSHSNQPQHF. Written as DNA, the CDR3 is TGTGCCAGCAGTGTCAGTCATAGCAATCAGCCCCAGCATTTT.

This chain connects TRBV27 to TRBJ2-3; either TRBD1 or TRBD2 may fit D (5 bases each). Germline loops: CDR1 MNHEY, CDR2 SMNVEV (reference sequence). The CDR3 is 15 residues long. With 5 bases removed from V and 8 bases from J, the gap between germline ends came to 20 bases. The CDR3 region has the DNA TGTGCCAGCAGTGCCGAGGGGTCCTTTTCCCTTACGCAGTATTTT. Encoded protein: CASSAEGSFSLTQYF.

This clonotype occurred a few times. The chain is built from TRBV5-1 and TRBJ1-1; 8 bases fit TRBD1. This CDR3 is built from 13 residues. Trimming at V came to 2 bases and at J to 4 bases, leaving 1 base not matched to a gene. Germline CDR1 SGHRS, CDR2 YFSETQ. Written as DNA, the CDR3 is TGCGCCAGCAGCTTTACAGGGGGCACTGAAGCTTTCTTT. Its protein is CASSFTGGTEAFF.

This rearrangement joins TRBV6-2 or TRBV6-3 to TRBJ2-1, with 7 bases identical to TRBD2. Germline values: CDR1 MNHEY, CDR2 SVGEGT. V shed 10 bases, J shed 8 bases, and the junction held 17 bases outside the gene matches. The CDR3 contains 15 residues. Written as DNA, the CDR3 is TGTGCCACCGCGACTAGCCGCCCACCTAGGGATGAGCAGTTCTTC. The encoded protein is CATATSRPPRDEQFF.

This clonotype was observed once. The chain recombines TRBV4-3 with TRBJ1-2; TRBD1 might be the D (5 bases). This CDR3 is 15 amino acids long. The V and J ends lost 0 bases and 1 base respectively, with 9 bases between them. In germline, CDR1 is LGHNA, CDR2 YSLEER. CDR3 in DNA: TGCGCCAGCAGCCAAGATCAGGGACTTAACTATGGCTACACCTTC. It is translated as CASSQDQGLNYGYTF.

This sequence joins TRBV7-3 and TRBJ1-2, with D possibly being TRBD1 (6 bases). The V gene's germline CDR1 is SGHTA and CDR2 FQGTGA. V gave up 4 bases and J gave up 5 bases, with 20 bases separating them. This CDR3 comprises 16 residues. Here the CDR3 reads CASSSRGGRGSYGYTF. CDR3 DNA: TGTGCCAGCAGCTCCAGGGGAGGCAGGGGATCTTATGGCTACACCTTC.

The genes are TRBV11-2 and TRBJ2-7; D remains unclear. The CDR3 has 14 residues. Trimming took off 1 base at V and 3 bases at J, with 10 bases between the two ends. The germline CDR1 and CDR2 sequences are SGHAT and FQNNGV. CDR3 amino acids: CASSLGPVNYEQYF. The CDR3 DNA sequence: TGTGCCAGCAGCTTAGGTCCGGTTAACTACGAGCAGTACTTC.

CDR3 sequence: CASSQSGLVAEQYF. CDR3 DNA: TGTGCCAGCAGCCAATCCGGACTAGTAGCCGAGCAGTACTTC. The chain is built from TRBV14 and TRBJ2-7, with TRBD2 matching 7 bases. The CDR3 has 14 residues. The J segment lost 6 bases and the V segment lost 2 bases, leaving 7 bases of the junction unmatched. Germline V CDR1 and CDR2: SGHDN, FVKESK.

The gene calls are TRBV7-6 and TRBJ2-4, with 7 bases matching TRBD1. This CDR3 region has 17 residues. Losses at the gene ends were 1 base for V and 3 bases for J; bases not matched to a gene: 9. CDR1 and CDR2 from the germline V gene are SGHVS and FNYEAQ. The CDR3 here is CASSLGGTATLKNIQYF. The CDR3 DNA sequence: TGTGCCAGCAGCTTAGGTGGGACAGCGACACTCAAAAACATTCAGTACTTC.

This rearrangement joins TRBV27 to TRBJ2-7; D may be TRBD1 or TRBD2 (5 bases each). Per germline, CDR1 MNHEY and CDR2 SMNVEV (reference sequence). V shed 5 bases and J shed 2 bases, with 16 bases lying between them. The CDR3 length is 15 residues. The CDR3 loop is CASSASGTQTYEQYF. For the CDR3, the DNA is TGTGCCAGCAGTGCATCCGGGACGCAGACCTACGAGCAGTACTTC.

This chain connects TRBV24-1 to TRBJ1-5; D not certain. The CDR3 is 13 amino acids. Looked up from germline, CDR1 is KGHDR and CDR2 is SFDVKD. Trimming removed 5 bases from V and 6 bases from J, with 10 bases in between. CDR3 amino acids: CATSVPRGQPQHF. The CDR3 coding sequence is TGTGCCACCAGTGTCCCCCGGGGTCAGCCCCAGCATTTT.

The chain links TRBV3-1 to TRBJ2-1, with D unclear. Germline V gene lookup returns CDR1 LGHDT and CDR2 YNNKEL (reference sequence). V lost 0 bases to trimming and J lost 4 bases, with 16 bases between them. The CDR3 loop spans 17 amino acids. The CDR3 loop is CASSQELASPVYNEQFF. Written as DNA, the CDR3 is TGTGCCAGCAGCCAAGAATTGGCGTCGCCAGTGTACAATGAGCAGTTCTTC.